This passage covers 32 T cell receptor beta chains from one sample sequenced in a study of blood T cell repertoires in COVID-19. The protocol was immunoSEQ multiplex PCR, while the TCRdb copy is restricted to in-frame clones and leaves out a portion. This sample has approximately 170,000 clones, with less than 90% found just once. Sequenced: PBMCs or T cells enriched from blood (not recorded which). The receptors originated from a woman between 45 and 65 years old who had recovered from COVID-19.

This clone was found once. This chain links TRBV6-5 with TRBJ2-1, with D maybe TRBD2 (6 bases). This CDR3 region has 14 residues. The germline V gene encodes CDR1 MNHEY and CDR2 SVGAGI. V was pared by 5 bases and J by 6 bases, with 14 bases between. CDR3 loop: CASSPGTLINEQFF. In nucleotides, the CDR3 is TGTGCCAGCAGTCCCGGGACTCTAATCAATGAGCAGTTCTTC.

This clone appeared a few times. The same CDR3 also results from other DNA sequences found in this sample. V usage is TRBV3-1 (or the pseudogene TRBV3-2) and J usage is TRBJ1-5; D might be TRBD1 (6 bases). This CDR3 has 12 residues. Germline V gives CDR1 LGHDT, CDR2 YNNKEL (reference sequence). Trimming pared 3 bases from V and 6 bases from J, leaving 6 bases between. The CDR3: CASSHRGQPQHF. Written as DNA, the CDR3 is TGTGCCAGCAGCCACAGGGGTCAGCCCCAGCATTTT.

The gene calls are TRBV7-9 and TRBJ2-1; 9 bases are a match to TRBD1. J was trimmed by 7 bases and V by 5 bases; bases with no gene match: 9. In germline, CDR1 is SEHNR, CDR2 FQNEAQ (reference sequence). CDR3 length: 15 amino acids. The CDR3 sequence: CASSQNRGRNNEQFF. The CDR3 coding sequence is TGTGCCAGCAGCCAAAACAGGGGGCGTAATAATGAGCAGTTCTTC. The full variable domain, completed using reference TRBV7-9 and TRBJ2-1, is DTGVSQNPRHKITKRGQNVTFRCDPISEHNRLYWYRQTLGQGPEFLTYFQNEAQLEKSRLLSDRFSAERPKGSFSTLEIQRTEQGDSAMYLCASSQNRGRNNEQFFGPGTRLTVL.

The CDR3, as DNA: TGTGCCAGCTTTGGGCAGGGGGACTACGAGCAGTACTTC. It codes for CASFGQGDYEQYF. This sequence joins TRBV6-5 and TRBJ2-7; 7 bases fit TRBD1. Germline lookup yields CDR1 MNHEY and CDR2 SVGAGI. Trimming removed 8 bases from V and 3 bases from J; junction bases left unmatched: 7. The CDR3 contains 13 residues.

This chain uses TRBV7-9 with TRBJ1-2, with D maybe TRBD1 (5 bases). Germline CDR1 and CDR2: SEHNR and FQNEAQ (reference sequence). The CDR3 covers 13 residues. Trimming pared 6 bases from V and 8 bases from J, leaving 16 bases between. CDR3 in DNA: TGTGCCAGCAGACGGCGGGACGGAGGGGGCTACACCTTC. Its translation: CASRRRDGGGYTF.

The genes are TRBV3-1 (or the pseudogene TRBV3-2) and TRBJ2-6; D might be TRBD1 (6 bases). The V end lost 1 base, the J end lost 12 bases, and 16 bases lay between the germline ends. CDR1 is LGHDT and CDR2 is YNNKEL in the germline V gene (reference sequence). This CDR3 has 15 residues. CDR3 region: CASSQAHRDGTVLTF. The CDR3 DNA follows: TGTGCCAGCAGCCAAGCCCACAGGGACGGGACCGTCCTGACTTTC.

The chain is built from TRBV12-3 or TRBV12-4 and TRBJ2-7, with D uncertain. The CDR3 consists of 11 residues. With 6 bases removed from V and 4 bases from J, the gap between germline ends came to 7 bases. The CDR3 spells CASSVSYEQYF. The CDR3 coding sequence is TGTGCCAGCAGCGTCAGTTACGAGCAGTACTTC.

This chain links TRBV5-4 with TRBJ2-5; maybe TRBD2 (7 bases). Trimming took 3 bases from V and 5 from J, leaving 17 bases between them. The CDR3 spans 15 residues. Germline CDR1 is SGHNT and CDR2 is YYREEE (reference sequence). CDR3 sequence (DNA): TGTGCCAGCAGCTCCCGCGGGGGCGGCGAGGAGACCCAGTACTTC. Protein product: CASSSRGGGEETQYF.

V is TRBV24-1 and J is TRBJ1-2, with a possible D match to TRBD1 (6 bases). Germline V gene sequence: CDR1 KGHDR, CDR2 SFDVKD. This CDR3 is built from 15 residues. Trimming cost V 4 bases and J 4 bases, with 15 bases left between them. CDR3 in amino acids: CATSDRTRGPYGYTF. For the CDR3, the DNA is TGTGCCACCAGTGACAGGACCAGGGGACCCTATGGCTACACCTTC.

The rearrangement uses TRBV7-2 and TRBJ2-7; 14 bases fit TRBD2. V lost 4 bases, J lost 2 bases, and 7 bases stayed unmatched. The germline V gene encodes CDR1 SGHTA and CDR2 FQGNSA. This CDR3 has 17 residues. This CDR3 is CASSSTSGRVIAYEQYF. The CDR3 DNA reads TGTGCCAGCAGCTCGACTAGCGGGAGGGTTATTGCCTACGAGCAGTACTTC.

The rearrangement uses TRBV19 and TRBJ2-2; 7 bases map to TRBD1. The CDR3 runs 14 residues. Germline values: CDR1 LNHDA, CDR2 SQIVND (reference sequence). With 3 bases clipped from V and 3 bases from J, the junction kept 1 base outside the gene matches. CDR3 nucleotide sequence: TGTGCCAGTAGTATTGACAGGGACACCGGGGAGCTGTTTTTT. The encoded protein is CASSIDRDTGELFF.

The chain is built from TRBV6-5 and TRBJ2-6; D unclear. The CDR3 consists of 14 residues. Per the germline V gene, CDR1 is MNHEY and CDR2 is SVGAGI. V lost 5 bases to trimming and J lost 0 bases, with 5 bases between them. The CDR3 region has the DNA TGTGCCAGCAGTCCTTACTCTGGGGCCAACGTCCTGACTTTC. Protein sequence: CASSPYSGANVLTF.

V is TRBV2 and J is TRBJ2-7; 14 nucleotides line up with TRBD2. The germline V gene has CDR1 SNHLY and CDR2 FYNNEI. The CDR3 contains 16 residues. V was pared by 6 bases and J by 3 bases, with 7 bases of the junction left unmatched. This chain's CDR3 is CASSVGLAGASYEQYF. The CDR3 coding sequence is TGTGCCAGCAGCGTGGGACTAGCGGGGGCCAGCTACGAGCAGTACTTC.

The genes are TRBV5-6 and TRBJ2-3, with D maybe TRBD1 (6 bases). Germline V gene lookup returns CDR1 SGHDT and CDR2 YYEEEE. V was cut by 2 bases and J by 1 base, with 8 bases left in between. The CDR3 consists of 14 residues. CDR3 bases: TGTGCCAGCAGCTTACAGGGTCGCACAGATACGCAGTATTTT. As protein: CASSLQGRTDTQYF.

This chain connects TRBV4-3 to TRBJ2-2; 8 bases match TRBD2. The length of the CDR3 is 16 residues. With V trimmed by 4 bases and J by 2 bases, 6 bases remained unmatched. Germline-derived CDR1 and CDR2 are LGHNA and YSLEER. In DNA form, the CDR3 reads TGCGCCAGCAGCCGGCGAGCGGGGGTTAACACCGGGGAGCTGTTTTTT. This encodes CASSRRAGVNTGELFF.

The chain carries TRBV28 and TRBJ1-1; tentative D call: TRBD1 (5 bases). The CDR3 length is 16 residues. The germline CDR1 and CDR2 sequences are MDHEN and SYDVKM. The V end lost 2 bases, the J end lost 1 base, and 14 bases lay between the germline ends. CDR3 loop: CASSLTRGAGNTEAFF. The CDR3 region has the DNA TGTGCCAGCAGTTTAACTAGGGGAGCGGGGAACACTGAAGCTTTCTTT.

The chain links TRBV5-4 to TRBJ2-7; 8 nucleotides line up with TRBD2. V lost 2 bases and J lost 5; bases outside the gene matches: 6. The CDR3 runs to 14 residues. The germline gives CDR1 SGHNT, CDR2 YYREEE (reference sequence). The CDR3 loop is CASSFPSGGDEQYF. CDR3 DNA sequence: TGTGCCAGCAGCTTCCCCAGCGGGGGCGACGAGCAGTACTTC.

The chain joins TRBV2 to TRBJ1-1; no clear D gene. The CDR3 is made up of 11 amino acids. V dropped 10 bases and J dropped 0 bases, with 6 bases sitting between them. Germline V gene sequence: CDR1 SNHLY, CDR2 FYNNEI. As DNA, the CDR3 is TGTGCCATTCAAATGAACACTGAAGCTTTCTTT. Protein sequence: CAIQMNTEAFF.

This clone was detected once. The genes are TRBV28 and TRBJ2-3, with a possible D match to TRBD2 (6 bases). Trimming removed 6 bases from V and 8 bases from J, with 9 bases in between. Germline assignment: CDR1 MDHEN and CDR2 SYDVKM. The CDR3 runs 11 residues. CDR3 amino acids: CASRKGGTQYF. In nucleotides, the CDR3 is TGTGCCAGCAGGAAGGGAGGTACGCAGTATTTT. The full variable domain, in which reference TRBV28 and TRBJ2-3 provide the parts outside the CDR3, is DVKVTQSSRYLVKRTGEKVFLECVQDMDHENMFWYRQDPGLGLRLIYFSYDVKMKEKGDIPEGYSVSREKKERFSLILESASTNQTSMYLCASRKGGTQYFGPGTRLTVL.

V is TRBV29-1 and J is TRBJ2-7; possibly TRBD1 for D (6 bases). The CDR3 is made up of 11 amino acids. CDR1 and CDR2 (germline): SQVTM, ANQGSEA. V gave up 3 bases and J gave up 9 bases, with 12 bases separating them. CDR3 DNA sequence: TGCAGCGTTGACCTCCTACAGGGGCAGTACTTC. It translates to CSVDLLQGQYF.

V is TRBV2 and J is TRBJ2-5; weak D call: TRBD1 (6 bases). V lost 2 bases and J lost 13, with 11 bases in between. CDR1 is SNHLY, CDR2 FYNNEI, per germline. The CDR3 runs 11 residues. The CDR3 nucleotides are TGTGCCAGCAGTGAACTGCCCAGGGGGTACTTC. This codes for CASSELPRGYF. Looking up the rest from reference TRBV2 and TRBJ2-5 gives the full variable domain: EPEVTQTPSHQVTQMGQEVILRCVPISNHLYFYWYRQILGQKVEFLVSFYNNEISEKSEIFDDQFSVERPDGSNFTLKIRSTKLEDSAMYFCASSELPRGYFGPGTRLLVL.

V is TRBV5-1 and J is TRBJ2-7, with 10 bases lining up with TRBD1. The CDR3 runs to 14 residues. From germline, CDR1 is SGHRS and CDR2 YFSETQ. Losses at the gene ends were 5 bases for V and 6 bases for J; bases not matched to a gene: 8. CDR3 bases: TGCGCCAGCAGTCCGGGACAGGGGTTAGGCGAGCAGTACTTC. Amino acid sequence: CASSPGQGLGEQYF.

The chain employs TRBV28 and TRBJ2-3; D might be TRBD2 (6 bases). The CDR3 is 18 residues long. V dropped 2 bases and J dropped 0 bases, with 18 bases sitting between them. The germline gives CDR1 MDHEN, CDR2 SYDVKM. CDR3 amino acids: CASSLMISGSISTDTQYF. The CDR3 coding sequence is TGTGCCAGCAGTTTAATGATAAGCGGGTCGATTAGCACAGATACGCAGTATTTT.

The CDR3 DNA reads as TGTGCCAGCAGCTTCGTAGGACAGGGTTTGGGCGAGCAGTACTTC. Translating gives CASSFVGQGLGEQYF. The chain has TRBV5-6 and TRBJ2-7, with 8 nucleotides matching TRBD1. The CDR3 is 15 residues long. The J segment lost 6 bases and the V segment lost 2 bases, leaving 10 bases of the junction unmatched. Looked up from germline, CDR1 is SGHDT and CDR2 is YYEEEE.

V usage is TRBV5-1 and J usage is TRBJ2-7; 10 bases map to TRBD1. In germline, CDR1 is SGHRS, CDR2 YFSETQ. J gave up 2 bases and V 5 bases, and 7 bases lay outside the gene matches. This CDR3 is 15 amino acids long. CDR3 in amino acids: CASSPTGTGAYEQYF. CDR3 in DNA: TGCGCCAGCAGTCCGACCGGGACAGGGGCCTACGAGCAGTACTTC.

V and J are TRBV2 and TRBJ2-7; no clear D. Trimming took off 4 bases at V and 3 bases at J, with 10 bases between the two ends. The CDR3 is made up of 13 amino acids. Per the germline V gene, CDR1 is SNHLY and CDR2 is FYNNEI. The CDR3 is CASSGYDIYEQYF. The CDR3 region has the DNA TGTGCCAGCAGTGGGTACGACATCTACGAGCAGTACTTC. The entire variable domain, with the rest obtained from reference TRBV2 and TRBJ2-7, is as follows: EPEVTQTPSHQVTQMGQEVILRCVPISNHLYFYWYRQILGQKVEFLVSFYNNEISEKSEIFDDQFSVERPDGSNFTLKIRSTKLEDSAMYFCASSGYDIYEQYFGPGTRLTVT.

The rearrangement uses TRBV7-3 and TRBJ2-1; 9 nucleotides align to TRBD2. After removal of 5 bases from V and 6 bases from J, the junction contained 8 bases not matched to a gene. CDR1 is SGHTA, CDR2 FQGTGA, per germline. The CDR3 has 15 amino acids. CDR3 DNA: TGTGCCAGCAGCGTACAGAGCGGGGGGTTCAATGAGCAGTTCTTC. Its protein is CASSVQSGGFNEQFF.

The chain links TRBV6-2 or TRBV6-3 to TRBJ2-1; 13 bases are a match to TRBD2. The J segment lost 7 bases and the V segment lost 6 bases, leaving 3 bases of the junction unmatched. Germline V gene data show CDR1 as MNHEY and CDR2 as SVGEGT. The CDR3 length is 14 residues. The chain's CDR3 is CASSETSGRNEQFF. CDR3 DNA: TGTGCCAGCAGCGAGACTAGCGGGAGGAATGAGCAGTTCTTC.

This clone turned up a few times. The chain couples TRBV6-7 to TRBJ1-2; TRBD1 might be the D (6 bases). TRBV6-7 is an ORF, with its function uncertain. Trimming pared 2 bases from V and 6 bases from J, leaving 19 bases between. This CDR3 is 16 amino acids long. The CDR3 is CASSYAQGRAENGYTF. The CDR3 DNA follows: TGTGCCAGCAGTTACGCCCAGGGGAGGGCTGAAAATGGCTACACCTTC.

The chain carries TRBV5-4 and TRBJ1-2; TRBD1 might be the D (6 bases). V was shortened by 4 bases and J by 5 bases, with 12 bases between the two germline ends. This CDR3 region has 13 residues. Germline loops: CDR1 SGHNT, CDR2 YYREEE (reference sequence). Written as DNA, the CDR3 is TGTGCCAGCAGCCTACAGGGTTTGTATGGCTACACCTTC. Its translation is CASSLQGLYGYTF.

V gene TRBV7-9 combines with J gene TRBJ1-2; TRBD1 matches at 7 bases. The CDR3 is 15 amino acids. J lost 0 bases, V lost 4 bases, and 5 bases had no gene match. Germline CDR1 SEHNR, CDR2 FQNEAQ (reference sequence). CDR3 residues: CASSSRQGPNYGYTF. As DNA, the CDR3 is TGTGCCAGCAGCTCCAGACAGGGACCTAACTATGGCTACACCTTC. The whole variable domain, filled in from reference TRBV7-9 and TRBJ1-2, reads DTGVSQNPRHKITKRGQNVTFRCDPISEHNRLYWYRQTLGQGPEFLTYFQNEAQLEKSRLLSDRFSAERPKGSFSTLEIQRTEQGDSAMYLCASSSRQGPNYGYTFGSGTRLTVV.

This chain connects TRBV18 to TRBJ1-2; 7 bases align to TRBD1. V shed 3 bases and J 4 bases; nucleotides not matched to a gene: 5. Germline V CDR1 and CDR2: KGHSH, LQKENI. The CDR3 runs to 14 residues. The CDR3, as DNA: TGTGCCAGCTCACCCGGGACAGAATCCTATGGCTACACCTTC. Translation gives CASSPGTESYGYTF.